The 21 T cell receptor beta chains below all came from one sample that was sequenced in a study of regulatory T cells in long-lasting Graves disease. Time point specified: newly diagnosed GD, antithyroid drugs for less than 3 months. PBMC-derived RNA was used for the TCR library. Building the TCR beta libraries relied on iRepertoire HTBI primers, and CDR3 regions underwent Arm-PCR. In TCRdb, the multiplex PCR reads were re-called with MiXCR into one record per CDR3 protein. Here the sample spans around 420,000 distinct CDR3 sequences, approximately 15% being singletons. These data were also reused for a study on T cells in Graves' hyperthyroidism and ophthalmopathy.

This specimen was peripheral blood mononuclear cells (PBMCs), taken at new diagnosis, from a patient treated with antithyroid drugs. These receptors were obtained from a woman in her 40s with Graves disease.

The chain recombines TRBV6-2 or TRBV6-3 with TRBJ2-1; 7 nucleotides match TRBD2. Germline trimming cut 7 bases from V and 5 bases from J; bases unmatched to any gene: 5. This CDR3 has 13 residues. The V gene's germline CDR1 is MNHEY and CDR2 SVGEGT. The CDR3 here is CASNPGGDNEQFF. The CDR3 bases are TGTGCCAGCAACCCGGGAGGAGACAATGAGCAGTTCTTC.

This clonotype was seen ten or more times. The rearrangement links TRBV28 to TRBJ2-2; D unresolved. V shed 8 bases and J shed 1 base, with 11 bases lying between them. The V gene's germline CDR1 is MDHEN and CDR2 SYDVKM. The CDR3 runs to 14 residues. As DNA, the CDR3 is TGTGCCAGCTTTTGGCAGGTGAACACCGGGGAGCTGTTTTTT. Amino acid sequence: CASFWQVNTGELFF.

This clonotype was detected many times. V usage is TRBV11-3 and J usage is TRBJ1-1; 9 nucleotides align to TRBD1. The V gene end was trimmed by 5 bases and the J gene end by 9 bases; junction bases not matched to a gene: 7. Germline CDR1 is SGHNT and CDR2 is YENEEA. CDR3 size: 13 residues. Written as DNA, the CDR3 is TGTGCCAGCAGCCCCCGGACAGGGGAAAAAGCTTTCTTT. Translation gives CASSPRTGEKAFF.

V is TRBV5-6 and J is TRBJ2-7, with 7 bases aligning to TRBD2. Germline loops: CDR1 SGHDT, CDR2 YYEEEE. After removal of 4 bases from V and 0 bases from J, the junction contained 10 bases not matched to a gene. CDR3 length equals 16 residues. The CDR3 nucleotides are TGTGCCAGCAGCCCCAAAGCGGGGTACTACTCCTACGAGCAGTACTTC. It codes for CASSPKAGYYSYEQYF. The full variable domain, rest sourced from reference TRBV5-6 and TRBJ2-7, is DAGVTQSPTHLIKTRGQQVTLRCSPKSGHDTVSWYQQALGQGPQFIFQYYEEEERQRGNFPDRFSGHQFPNYSSELNVNALLLGDSALYLCASSPKAGYYSYEQYFGPGTRLTVT.

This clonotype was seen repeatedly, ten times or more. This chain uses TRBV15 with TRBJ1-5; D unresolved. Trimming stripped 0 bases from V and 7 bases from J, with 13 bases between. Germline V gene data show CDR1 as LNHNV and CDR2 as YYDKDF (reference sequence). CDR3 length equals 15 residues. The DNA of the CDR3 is TGTGCCACCAGCAGAGATTTAGGCCGTGGGCAGCCCCAGCATTTT. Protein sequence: CATSRDLGRGQPQHF.

The DNA of the CDR3 is TGTGCCAGCTCGGAGATGGGACAGGGAACCTACGAGCAGTACTTC. As protein: CASSEMGQGTYEQYF. The chain couples TRBV18 to TRBJ2-7, with TRBD1 identical over 9 bases. CDR1 KGHSH and CDR2 LQKENI come from the germline V gene. The CDR3 is 15 residues long. Trimming took 6 bases from V and 2 from J; bases not matched to a gene: 8.

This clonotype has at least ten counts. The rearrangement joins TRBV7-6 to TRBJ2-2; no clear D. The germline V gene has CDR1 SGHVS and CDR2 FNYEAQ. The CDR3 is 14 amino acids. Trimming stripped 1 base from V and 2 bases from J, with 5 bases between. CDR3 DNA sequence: TGTGCCAGCAGCTTAGGGGGAAACACCGGGGAGCTGTTTTTT. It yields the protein CASSLGGNTGELFF.

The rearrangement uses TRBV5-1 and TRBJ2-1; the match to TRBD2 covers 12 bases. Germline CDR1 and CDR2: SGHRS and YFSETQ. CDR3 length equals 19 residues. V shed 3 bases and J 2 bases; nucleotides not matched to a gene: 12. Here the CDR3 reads CASSSTSGSFRSAYNEQFF. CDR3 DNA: TGCGCCAGCAGCTCGACTAGCGGGAGCTTTCGGAGCGCCTACAATGAGCAGTTCTTC.

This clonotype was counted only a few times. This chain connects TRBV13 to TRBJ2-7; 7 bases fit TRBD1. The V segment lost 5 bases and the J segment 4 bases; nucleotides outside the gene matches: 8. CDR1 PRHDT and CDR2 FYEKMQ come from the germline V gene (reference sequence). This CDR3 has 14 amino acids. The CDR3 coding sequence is TGTGCCAGCAGCGAGGACAGGCGATATTACGAGCAGTACTTC. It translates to CASSEDRRYYEQYF.

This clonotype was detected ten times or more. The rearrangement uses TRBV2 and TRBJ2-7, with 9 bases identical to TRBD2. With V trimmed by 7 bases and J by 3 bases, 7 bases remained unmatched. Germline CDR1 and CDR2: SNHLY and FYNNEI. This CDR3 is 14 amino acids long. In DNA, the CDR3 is TGTGCCAGCACCCGGACTAGCGAGCGCTACGAGCAGTACTTC. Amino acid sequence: CASTRTSERYEQYF.

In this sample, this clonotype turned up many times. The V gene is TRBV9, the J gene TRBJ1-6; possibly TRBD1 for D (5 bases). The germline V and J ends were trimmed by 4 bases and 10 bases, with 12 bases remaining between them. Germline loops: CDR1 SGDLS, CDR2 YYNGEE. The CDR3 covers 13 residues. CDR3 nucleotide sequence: TGTGCCAGCAGCCGGAACAGGCAGTCACCCCTCCACTTT. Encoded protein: CASSRNRQSPLHF.

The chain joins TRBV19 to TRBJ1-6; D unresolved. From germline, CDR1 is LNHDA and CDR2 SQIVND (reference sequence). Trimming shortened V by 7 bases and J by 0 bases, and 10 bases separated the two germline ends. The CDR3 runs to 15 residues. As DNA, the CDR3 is TGTGCCAGTACTTCAGAAAGCTCCTATAATTCACCCCTCCACTTT. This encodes CASTSESSYNSPLHF.

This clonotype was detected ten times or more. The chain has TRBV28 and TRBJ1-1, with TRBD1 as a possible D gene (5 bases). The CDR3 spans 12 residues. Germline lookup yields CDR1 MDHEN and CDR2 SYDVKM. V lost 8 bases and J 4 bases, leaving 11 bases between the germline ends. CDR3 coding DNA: TGTGCCAGCGCGGACGGGGGCACTGAAGCTTTCTTT. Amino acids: CASADGGTEAFF.

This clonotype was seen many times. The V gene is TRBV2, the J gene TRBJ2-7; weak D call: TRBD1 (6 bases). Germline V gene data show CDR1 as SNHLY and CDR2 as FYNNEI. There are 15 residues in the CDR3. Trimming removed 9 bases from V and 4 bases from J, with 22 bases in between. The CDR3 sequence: CASKRETGPRYEQYF. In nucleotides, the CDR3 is TGTGCCAGTAAGAGGGAAACAGGGCCCAGGTACGAGCAGTACTTC.

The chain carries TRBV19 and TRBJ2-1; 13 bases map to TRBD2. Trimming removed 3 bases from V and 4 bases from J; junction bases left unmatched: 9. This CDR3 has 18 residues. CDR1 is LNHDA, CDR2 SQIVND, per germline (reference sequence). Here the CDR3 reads CASSISLAGGGLYNEQFF. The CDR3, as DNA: TGTGCCAGTAGTATTTCACTAGCGGGAGGGGGCCTTTACAATGAGCAGTTCTTC.

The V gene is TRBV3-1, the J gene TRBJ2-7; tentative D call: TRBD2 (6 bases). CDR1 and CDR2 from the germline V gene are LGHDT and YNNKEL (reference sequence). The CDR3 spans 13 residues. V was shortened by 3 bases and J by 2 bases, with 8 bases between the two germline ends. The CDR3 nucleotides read TGTGCCAGCAGCCACGGGGGAGCCTACGAGCAGTACTTC. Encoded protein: CASSHGGAYEQYF.

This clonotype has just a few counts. The CDR3 DNA sequence: TGCGCCAGCAGCCCTCCAGGGCGGGAGGGCCACTACGAGCAGTACTTC. It is translated as CASSPPGREGHYEQYF. The V call is TRBV4-1, the J call TRBJ2-7; TRBD2 matches at 9 bases. Germline V gene data show CDR1 as MGHRA and CDR2 as YSYEKL. The CDR3 totals 16 residues. J gave up 3 bases and V 4 bases, and 10 bases lay outside the gene matches.

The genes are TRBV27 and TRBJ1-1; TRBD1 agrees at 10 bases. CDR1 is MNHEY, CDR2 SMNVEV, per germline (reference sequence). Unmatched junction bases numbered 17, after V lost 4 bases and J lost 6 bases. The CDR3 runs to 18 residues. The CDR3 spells CASSSGTGVGDGGSEAFF. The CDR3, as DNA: TGTGCCAGCAGTTCCGGGACAGGGGTTGGGGACGGTGGGTCTGAAGCTTTCTTT.

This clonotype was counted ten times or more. The CDR3 sequence is CASGPGQIVSTEAFF. The CDR3, as DNA: TGTGCCAGCGGGCCGGGACAAATTGTGAGCACTGAAGCTTTCTTT. The rearrangement joins TRBV28 to TRBJ1-1; D is perhaps TRBD1 (6 bases). CDR3 length: 15 amino acids. Germline-derived CDR1 and CDR2 are MDHEN and SYDVKM. The V end lost 8 bases, the J end lost 4 bases, and 20 bases lay between the germline ends. The full variable domain, its missing parts supplied by reference TRBV28 and TRBJ1-1, is DVKVTQSSRYLVKRTGEKVFLECVQDMDHENMFWYRQDPGLGLRLIYFSYDVKMKEKGDIPEGYSVSREKKERFSLILESASTNQTSMYLCASGPGQIVSTEAFFGQGTRLTVV.

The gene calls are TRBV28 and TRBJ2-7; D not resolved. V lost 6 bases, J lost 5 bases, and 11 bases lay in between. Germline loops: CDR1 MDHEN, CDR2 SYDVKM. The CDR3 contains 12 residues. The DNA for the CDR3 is TGTGCCAGCAGAGCGTGGGAAGACGAGCAGTACTTC. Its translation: CASRAWEDEQYF.

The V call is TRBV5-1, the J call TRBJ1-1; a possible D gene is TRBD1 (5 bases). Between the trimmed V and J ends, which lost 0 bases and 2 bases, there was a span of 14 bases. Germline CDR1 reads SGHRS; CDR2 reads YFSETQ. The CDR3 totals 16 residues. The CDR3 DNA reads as TGCGCCAGCAGCTTGGACCCCACAGGATTTAACACTGAAGCTTTCTTT. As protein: CASSLDPTGFNTEAFF.